One and the same sample provided the 30 T cell receptor beta chains below, sequenced in a study of T-cell memory formation after mild COVID-19. TCRdb re-analysed the 5' RACE reads in MiXCR, keeping a single row per CDR3 protein. The sample holds about 470,000 distinct CDR3 sequences, 20% to 30% seen once. The sequencing sample was made of PBMCs or a T cell subset sorted from them (not recorded which). The receptors originated from an adult woman who had mild COVID-19 (a few samples of this study predate the infection). Cell type and time point are not known.

The chain carries TRBV6-5 and TRBJ2-1; tentatively, D is TRBD1 or TRBD2 (6 bases each). Trimming took off 5 bases at V and 6 bases at J, with 20 bases between the two ends. Germline V gene data show CDR1 as MNHEY and CDR2 as SVGAGI. There are 16 residues in the CDR3. The CDR3 nucleotides are TGTGCCAGCAGTCCTAGCGTGGGGGCCGCCTTCAATGAGCAGTTCTTC. It translates to CASSPSVGAAFNEQFF.

This chain links TRBV4-1 with TRBJ1-1; 7 bases align to TRBD1. Unmatched junction bases numbered 5, after V lost 4 bases and J lost 0 bases. This CDR3 region has 15 residues. Germline-derived CDR1 and CDR2 are MGHRA and YSYEKL. The CDR3 DNA reads TGCGCCAGCAGCCGAACCGGACAGGTGAACACTGAAGCTTTCTTT. Protein product: CASSRTGQVNTEAFF.

The V and J genes are TRBV5-1 and TRBJ1-5; D possibly corresponds to TRBD1 (5 bases). Per the germline V gene, CDR1 is SGHRS and CDR2 is YFSETQ. The ends were cut back, 5 bases at V and 5 bases at J, with 8 bases in the middle. This CDR3 is 12 amino acids long. CDR3 protein: CASRRQHQPQHF. CDR3 DNA: TGCGCCAGCAGGAGACAGCATCAGCCCCAGCATTTT.

The chain uses TRBV28 and TRBJ2-7; 10 bases align to TRBD2. The CDR3 consists of 15 residues. The trim removed 4 bases at V and 0 bases at J, leaving 3 bases unmatched. CDR1 MDHEN and CDR2 SYDVKM come from the germline V gene. The CDR3 coding sequence is TGTGCCAGCAGTTCTGCTAGCGGGAGCTCCTACGAGCAGTACTTC. This translates into CASSSASGSSYEQYF.

The chain carries TRBV4-2 and TRBJ1-4, with 8 bases aligning to TRBD1. The CDR3 has 15 residues. The junction had 8 bases not matched to a gene; V was cut back by 0 bases and J by 11 bases. Germline V CDR1 and CDR2: LGHNA, YNFKEQ. The CDR3 is CASSQDLQGVDKLFF. Written as DNA, the CDR3 is TGTGCCAGCAGCCAAGATCTACAGGGGGTCGACAAACTGTTTTTT.

This clonotype has just a few counts. Mismatch with germline at one junction end may stem from a read error. The J gene is TRBJ2-5, the V gene TRBV3-1; D is undetermined. Looked up from germline, CDR1 is LGHDT and CDR2 is YNNKEL (reference sequence). The length of the CDR3 is 13 residues. The CDR3 DNA reads as TGTGCCAGCAGCCAAGCCCCCTTGACGGACGGCCGCTTC. It codes for CASSQAPLTDGRF.

This clonotype has a count of ten or more. J is TRBJ1-1 and V is TRBV5-5; D might be TRBD1 (5 bases). Germline CDR1 is SGHKS and CDR2 is YYEKEE (reference sequence). Deletions cut 0 bases from V and 4 bases from J, with 10 bases between. This CDR3 contains 14 residues. The CDR3 coding sequence is TGTGCCAGCAGCTTGGTGGGGGGAAGCACTGAAGCTTTCTTT. Translating it yields CASSLVGGSTEAFF.

This sequence joins TRBV19 and TRBJ1-2, with D perhaps matching TRBD1 (5 bases). The V end was cut by 4 bases, the J end by 8 bases, with 17 bases between. Germline V gene sequence: CDR1 LNHDA, CDR2 SQIVND (reference sequence). The CDR3 totals 14 residues. CDR3 residues: CASSTPGTAIGYTF. CDR3 nucleotides: TGTGCCAGTAGTACGCCCGGGACCGCTATCGGCTACACCTTC.

This sequence joins TRBV7-9 and TRBJ2-1; D possibly corresponds to TRBD1 (5 bases). CDR1 SEHNR and CDR2 FQNEAQ come from the germline V gene (reference sequence). Trimming cost V 2 bases and J 0 bases, with 14 bases left between them. CDR3 length equals 17 residues. CDR3 sequence: CASSLSQGWSSYNEQFF. The CDR3 DNA is TGTGCCAGCAGCTTATCTCAGGGATGGAGCTCCTACAATGAGCAGTTCTTC.

The gene calls are TRBV28 and TRBJ2-5, with 8 bases aligning to TRBD2. Germline CDR1 reads MDHEN; CDR2 reads SYDVKM. This CDR3 comprises 15 residues. V shed 2 bases, J shed 4 bases, and the junction held 6 bases outside the gene matches. The CDR3 region is CASSLVRGGRETQYF. Here the CDR3 DNA reads TGTGCCAGCAGTTTAGTCCGGGGGGGCCGAGAGACCCAGTACTTC.

The chain carries TRBV7-9 and TRBJ2-7; 11 bases are shared with TRBD1. This CDR3 is built from 16 residues. V lost 6 bases, J lost 1 base, and 8 bases stayed unmatched. Germline-derived CDR1 and CDR2 are SEHNR and FQNEAQ (reference sequence). CDR3 DNA: TGTGCCAGCAGTTTTGACCGGGACAGGGGGTCCTACGAGCAGTACTTC. This codes for CASSFDRDRGSYEQYF.

This chain uses TRBV5-1 with TRBJ2-6; the D gene is possibly TRBD1 (6 bases). Germline V lookup: CDR1 SGHRS, CDR2 YFSETQ. The CDR3 spans 16 residues. V was cut by 4 bases and J by 1 base, with 12 bases left in between. The CDR3 is CASSELQGSGANVLTF. CDR3 nucleotide sequence: TGCGCCAGCAGCGAATTACAGGGTTCTGGGGCCAACGTCCTGACTTTC.

The rearrangement uses TRBV2 and TRBJ2-2; the D is unclear. CDR1 is SNHLY and CDR2 is FYNNEI in the germline V gene. V lost 2 bases, J lost 3 bases, and 10 bases lay in between. The CDR3 extends over 15 amino acids. The CDR3 reads CASSESDQDTGELFF. Here the CDR3 DNA reads TGTGCCAGCAGTGAAAGCGATCAGGACACCGGGGAGCTGTTTTTT.

This clonotype was counted only a few times. The genes are TRBV7-9 and TRBJ2-1; 10 positions agree with TRBD2. The CDR3 runs to 16 residues. J lost 4 bases, V lost 2 bases, and 5 bases had no gene match. Germline V lookup: CDR1 SEHNR, CDR2 FQNEAQ (reference sequence). CDR3 protein: CASSLFTSGKYNEQFF. DNA of the CDR3: TGTGCCAGCAGCTTATTTACTAGCGGGAAGTACAATGAGCAGTTCTTC.

J is TRBJ2-4 and V is TRBV5-4, with 8 bases aligning to TRBD1. The germline V gene has CDR1 SGHNT and CDR2 YYREEE (reference sequence). This CDR3 is built from 16 residues. V shed 1 base, J shed 3 bases, and the junction held 6 bases outside the gene matches. The CDR3: CASSLWRGQGKNIQYF. CDR3 bases: TGTGCCAGCAGCTTGTGGCGAGGACAGGGCAAAAACATTCAGTACTTC.

This clonotype turned up a few times. The chain links TRBV12-3 or TRBV12-4 to TRBJ2-3; no definite D call. This CDR3 is built from 13 residues. With 6 bases removed from V and 5 bases from J, the gap between germline ends came to 12 bases. As DNA, the CDR3 is TGTGCCAGCAGCGCTCCCGTTTTAGATACGCAGTATTTT. It encodes CASSAPVLDTQYF.

This clonotype was seen more than once but under ten times. The CDR3 DNA is TGTGCCAGCAGTCCCTACGGGGATCCCCCCAAAAACATTCAGTACTTC. It specifies CASSPYGDPPKNIQYF. This rearrangement joins TRBV28 to TRBJ2-4; tentative D call: TRBD2 (5 bases). Germline assignment: CDR1 MDHEN and CDR2 SYDVKM. V shed 5 bases and J shed 2 bases, with 16 bases lying between them. This CDR3 region has 16 residues.

The V call is TRBV10-3, the J call TRBJ2-7; 9 positions match TRBD1. Germline values: CDR1 ENHRY, CDR2 SYGVKD. This CDR3 spans 12 amino acids. V lost 5 bases, J lost 6 bases, and 2 bases stayed unmatched. The CDR3 spells CAISRDRAEQYF. The CDR3 nucleotides are TGTGCCATCAGTCGGGACAGGGCCGAGCAGTACTTC.

This chain links TRBV20-1 with TRBJ2-7; tentative D call: TRBD1 (6 bases). This CDR3 has 13 amino acids. Germline CDR1 DFQATT, CDR2 SNEGSKA (reference sequence). The V end lost 5 bases, the J end lost 3 bases, and 14 bases lay between the germline ends. CDR3 loop: CSAHRDTFYEQYF. For the CDR3, the DNA is TGCAGTGCTCACCGGGACACTTTCTACGAGCAGTACTTC.

This clonotype occurred a few times. This chain joins TRBV11-2 and TRBJ2-2; D is undetermined. Germline assignment: CDR1 SGHAT and CDR2 FQNNGV. The CDR3 length is 15 residues. V was cut by 2 bases and J by 3 bases, with 10 bases left in between. Written as DNA, the CDR3 is TGTGCCAGCAGCTTACTCAAAGGAGACACCGGGGAGCTGTTTTTT. This codes for CASSLLKGDTGELFF.

This clonotype was seen a handful of times. The chain recombines TRBV6-2 or TRBV6-3 with TRBJ2-7, with D possibly matching TRBD1 (6 bases). V was cut by 0 bases and J by 1 base, with 13 bases left in between. The CDR3 length is 16 residues. CDR1 and CDR2 (germline): MNHEY, SVGEGT. The CDR3 sequence: CASSYSIRDISYEQYF. CDR3 nucleotides: TGTGCCAGCAGTTACTCGATCCGGGACATATCCTACGAGCAGTACTTC.

This chain links TRBV7-9 with TRBJ2-7; the D gene is possibly TRBD2 (5 bases). V lost 5 bases to trimming and J lost 3 bases, with 11 bases between them. CDR3 size: 13 residues. In germline, CDR1 is SEHNR, CDR2 FQNEAQ (reference sequence). Written as DNA, the CDR3 is TGTGCCAGCAGCCGAGGGCAGATCTACGAGCAGTACTTC. It codes for CASSRGQIYEQYF.

The gene calls are TRBV30 and TRBJ1-2; D is unclear. CDR1 and CDR2 (germline): GTSNPN, SVGIG (reference sequence). There are 11 residues in the CDR3. Trimming cost V 3 bases and J 8 bases, with 10 bases left between them. The CDR3 is CAWRGLRGYTF. The CDR3 DNA reads TGTGCCTGGAGGGGATTGCGGGGCTACACCTTC.

This clonotype has just a few counts. V is TRBV18 and J is TRBJ2-7, with D possibly being TRBD2 (5 bases). This CDR3 comprises 16 residues. Germline V gives CDR1 KGHSH, CDR2 LQKENI. Trimming cost V 1 base and J 2 bases, with 15 bases left between them. The CDR3 DNA follows: TGTGCCAGCTCACCACTGGGCACGGGGTTAACCTACGAGCAGTACTTC. This codes for CASSPLGTGLTYEQYF.

V is TRBV6-5 and J is TRBJ2-2, with TRBD2 as a possible D gene (6 bases). CDR1 is MNHEY, CDR2 SVGAGI, per germline. CDR3 length equals 13 residues. Trimming shortened V by 6 bases and J by 5 bases, and 10 bases separated the two germline ends. Here the CDR3 reads CASRWEVTGELFF. The CDR3 DNA reads as TGTGCCAGCAGGTGGGAGGTGACCGGGGAGCTGTTTTTT.

This clonotype was observed a handful of times. The chain links TRBV12-3 or TRBV12-4 to TRBJ2-2; TRBD1 matches 8 bases. The CDR3 sequence is 15 residues long. With V trimmed by 4 bases and J by 5 bases, 6 bases remained unmatched. DNA for the CDR3: TGTGCCAGCAGTTCAGGGGGCATCGTTACCGGGGAGCTGTTTTTT. Its translation: CASSSGGIVTGELFF.

In its sample, this clonotype was seen a few times. The V call is TRBV4-2, the J call TRBJ2-2, with D maybe TRBD1 (6 bases). Germline CDR1 and CDR2: LGHNA and YNFKEQ. CDR3 length: 14 residues. Deletions cut 2 bases from V and 6 bases from J, with 10 bases between. CDR3 in amino acids: CASSQPDSPGELFF. CDR3 sequence (DNA): TGTGCCAGCAGCCAACCGGACAGCCCCGGGGAGCTGTTTTTT.

Only a few counts were recorded for this clonotype. J is TRBJ2-3 and V is TRBV2; no clear D. From germline, CDR1 is SNHLY and CDR2 FYNNEI. This CDR3 has 13 residues. Trimming took 6 bases from V and 2 from J, leaving 9 bases between them. The CDR3 region is CASSYTDTDTQYF. The CDR3 DNA is TGTGCCAGCAGCTACACGGACACAGATACGCAGTATTTT.

J is TRBJ2-3 and V is TRBV7-3, with a weak D call TRBD2 (5 bases). Per the germline V gene, CDR1 is SGHTA and CDR2 is FQGTGA. The CDR3 has 16 amino acids. Trimming cost V 2 bases and J 7 bases, with 19 bases left between them. The CDR3 coding sequence is TGTGCCAGCAGCTTAGGCACTGGCGGACTCACGCATACGCAGTATTTT. Protein: CASSLGTGGLTHTQYF.

The chain links TRBV3-1 to TRBJ2-1, with D tentatively TRBD1 (7 bases). Germline V gives CDR1 LGHDT, CDR2 YNNKEL (reference sequence). The CDR3 sequence is 16 residues long. The V and J ends lost 1 base and 7 bases respectively, with 17 bases between them. This chain's CDR3 is CASSQGGTAMSNEQFF. DNA of the CDR3: TGTGCCAGCAGCCAAGGCGGGACAGCGATGTCGAATGAGCAGTTCTTC.